What follows are 4 T cell receptor beta chains derived from one specimen sequenced in a study of blood T cell repertoires in COVID-19. This table comes from immunoSEQ multiplex PCR, and its TCRdb copy is limited to in-frame clones, with some not included. Of 440,000 or so clones in the sample, around 91% were seen once. Sequenced input: peripheral blood. Receptors were obtained from a woman aged 40 to 49 with COVID-19, enrolled during active disease.

The chain has TRBV28 and TRBJ1-6, with 9 bases fitting TRBD1. The CDR3 spans 16 residues. The J segment lost 10 bases and the V segment lost 6 bases, leaving 13 bases of the junction unmatched. Germline loops: CDR1 MDHEN, CDR2 SYDVKM. The CDR3 reads CASSPRVGQGRSPLHF. In nucleotides, the CDR3 is TGTGCCAGCAGCCCAAGAGTGGGACAGGGCCGGTCACCCCTCCACTTT.

The chain has TRBV19 and TRBJ2-7; D possibly corresponds to TRBD1 (5 bases). Trimming pared 3 bases from V and 3 bases from J, leaving 9 bases between. The CDR3 has 13 residues. Germline CDR1 reads LNHDA; CDR2 reads SQIVND (reference sequence). CDR3 region: CASSIAGHYEQYF. The CDR3, as DNA: TGTGCCAGTAGTATTGCAGGACACTACGAGCAGTACTTC.

This CDR3 reads CASSYRGGNSPLHF. The DNA for the CDR3 is TGCGCCAGCAGCTATAGGGGAGGTAATTCACCCCTCCACTTT. V gene TRBV4-1 combines with J gene TRBJ1-6; the D gene is possibly TRBD1 (5 bases). CDR3 length equals 14 residues. Germline V gene data show CDR1 as MGHRA and CDR2 as YSYEKL. V lost 5 bases, J lost 6 bases, and 11 bases lay in between.

The V gene is TRBV20-1, the J gene TRBJ1-4; the D gene is possibly TRBD1 (6 bases). Per the germline V gene, CDR1 is DFQATT and CDR2 is SNEGSKA (reference sequence). The CDR3 runs 10 residues. CDR3: CGQRHEKLFF. The CDR3 DNA is TGCGGACAGCGCCATGAAAAACTGTTTTTT.